One and the same sample provided the 20 T cell receptor beta chains below, sequenced in a study of T cells in women clearing cervical HPV infection. Using immunoSEQ multiplex PCR, the repertoire was profiled, and TCRdb retains in-frame clones only, with some absent. The sample features tens of thousands of clones, with under 8.5% in its top ten. The specimen was blood buffy coat. These receptor sequences come from a woman between 18 and 69 years old with a cervical HPV16 infection that either progressed to CIN3+ or cleared (not recorded which).

About this clone: The read falls 3 residues short of the CDR3 end, and the missing part is taken from the germline J gene. The V and J genes are TRBV20-1 and TRBJ1-1, with D possibly matching TRBD1 (6 bases). The V and J ends lost 6 bases and 4 bases respectively, with 21 bases between them. The CDR3 extends over 15 amino acids. Germline V gene data show CDR1 as DFQATT and CDR2 as SNEGSKA (reference sequence). The CDR3 sequence is CSATNPDRIVTEAFF. The covered CDR3 bases are TGCAGTGCGACCAACCCGGACAGAATAGTCACTGAA.

About this clone: The read ends 3 residues shy of where the CDR3 ends; the end is completed using the germline J gene. This chain connects TRBV18 to TRBJ1-3; a possible D gene is TRBD1 (5 bases). The CDR3 sequence is 15 residues long. The germline CDR1 and CDR2 sequences are KGHSH and LQKENI. V shed 2 bases and J shed 2 bases, with 10 bases lying between them. The CDR3 sequence is CASSPKTQAGNTIYF. The part of the CDR3 DNA that was read is TGTGCCAGCTCACCAAAAACACAGGCTGGAAACACC.

In the case of this clone: The CDR3 goes on 3 residues after the read ends, and that part is filled in from the germline J gene. V usage is TRBV20-1 and J usage is TRBJ1-5; 8 bases agree with TRBD1. Germline V CDR1 and CDR2: DFQATT, SNEGSKA (reference sequence). J gave up 3 bases and V 5 bases, and 3 bases lay outside the gene matches. The CDR3 has 13 amino acids. The sequenced part of the CDR3 DNA is TGCAGTGCTTGGACAGGGTCCAATCAGCCC. Residues: CSAWTGSNQP. The whole CDR3 protein is CSAWTGSNQPQHF.

The CDR3 spells CASSHPDRFSSYNSPLHF. The covered CDR3 bases are TGCGCCAGCAGCCATCCCGACAGATTTAGCTCCTATAATTCACCC. This chain joins TRBV4-1 and TRBJ1-6, with D perhaps TRBD1 (5 bases). Read data end 3 residues before the CDR3 end; the end is taken from the germline J gene. The germline V gene encodes CDR1 MGHRA and CDR2 YSYEKL. This CDR3 has 18 amino acids. V dropped 3 bases and J dropped 0 bases, with 15 bases sitting between them.

Comments on this clone: The read ends 3 residues early relative to the CDR3; the germline J gene fills the gap. This chain uses TRBV7-3 with TRBJ2-2; 11 nucleotides match TRBD2. This CDR3 comprises 17 residues. Germline CDR1 reads SGHTA; CDR2 reads FQGTGA. V shed 4 bases, J shed 4 bases, and the junction held 8 bases outside the gene matches. The DNA read from the CDR3 is TGTGCCAGCAGCTCTCGACTAGCGGGGTCCAGCACCGGGGAG. Translated, it gives CASSSRLAGSSTGE. The full CDR3 protein is CASSSRLAGSSTGELFF.

With respect to this clone: The sequenced fragment ends 3 residues before the CDR3 boundary, so the rest is inferred from the germline J gene. This rearrangement joins TRBV29-1 to TRBJ1-4; D remains unclear. The CDR3 spans 14 residues. CDR1 is SQVTM and CDR2 is ANQGSEA in the germline V gene. V lost 6 bases and J 10 bases, leaving 21 bases between the germline ends. The sequenced part of the CDR3 DNA is TGCAGCGTCCGCGGGGTGTCAGGAGAGGGAAAA. It specifies CSVRGVSGEGK. The full CDR3 sequence reads CSVRGVSGEGKLFF.

Details on this clone: The CDR3 is cut off 3 residues early in the read; its end comes from the germline J gene. The chain is built from TRBV10-3 and TRBJ2-1, with 14 bases matching TRBD2. The germline V gene encodes CDR1 ENHRY and CDR2 SYGVKD. This CDR3 region has 18 residues. V trimming: 8 bases; J trimming: 9 bases; junction bases outside the gene matches: 18. CDR3 DNA, as far as it was read: TGTGCCATCCGTGGGACTAGCGGGGGCAAATCAGATGAGGGTGAG. This gives the protein CAIRGTSGGKSDEGE. In full, the CDR3 reads CAIRGTSGGKSDEGEQFF.

In regard to this clone: The read ends 3 residues early relative to the CDR3; the germline J gene fills the gap. The J gene is TRBJ2-3, the V gene TRBV5-1; D remains ambiguous. Germline assignment: CDR1 SGHRS and CDR2 YFSETQ. The CDR3 is made up of 14 amino acids. V shed 0 bases and J shed 1 base, with 6 bases lying between them. CDR3 sequence: CASSLEGGTDTQYF. The CDR3 DNA, read in part, is TGCGCCAGCAGCTTGGAGGGCGGCACAGATACG.

In regard to this clone: The read is 3 residues too short to cover the CDR3 end, so that end is filled in from the germline J gene. This chain connects TRBV20-1 to TRBJ2-7, with 7 nucleotides matching TRBD2. The V segment lost 0 bases and the J segment 5 bases; nucleotides outside the gene matches: 7. CDR1 DFQATT and CDR2 SNEGSKA come from the germline V gene (reference sequence). The CDR3 spans 14 residues. CDR3 bases read: TGCAGTGCTAGAGATCTCGCGGGGGTCAACGAG. Translated, it gives CSARDLAGVNE. The full CDR3 is CSARDLAGVNEQYF.

Concerning this clone: The read ends 3 residues shy of where the CDR3 ends; the end is completed using the germline J gene. The J gene is TRBJ2-3, the V gene TRBV5-1; 14 positions agree with TRBD2. Per germline, CDR1 SGHRS and CDR2 YFSETQ. The trim removed 0 bases at V and 8 bases at J, leaving 5 bases unmatched. This CDR3 has 16 residues. The covered CDR3 bases are TGCGCCAGCAGCTTGGGACTAGCGGGGGGGCCGGCTACG. This sequence encodes CASSLGLAGGPAT. The full CDR3 sequence reads CASSLGLAGGPATQYF.

To note about this clone: The CDR3 is cut off 3 residues early in the read; its end comes from the germline J gene. V usage is TRBV4-2 and J usage is TRBJ2-5; 8 nucleotides match TRBD2. V shed 1 base and J 3 bases; nucleotides not matched to a gene: 16. Germline lookup yields CDR1 LGHNA and CDR2 YNFKEQ. The CDR3 runs to 19 residues. The CDR3 spells CASSQGGISGEVGEETQYF. The sequenced CDR3 bases are TGTGCCAGCAGCCAAGGGGGAATTAGCGGGGAGGTCGGGGAAGAGACC.

Details on this clone: The CDR3 is cut off 3 residues early in the read; its end comes from the germline J gene. The genes are TRBV12-3 or TRBV12-4 and TRBJ2-2, with 7 nucleotides matching TRBD1. The CDR3 is 15 amino acids. V shed 6 bases, J shed 6 bases, and the junction held 10 bases outside the gene matches. CDR3 DNA (partial): TGTGCCAGCAGAGAATGGGGGACAGCCTCCGGGGAG. Protein: CASREWGTASGE. The CDR3 in its entirety is CASREWGTASGELFF.

On this clone itself: The read falls 3 residues short of the CDR3 end, and the missing part is taken from the germline J gene. The rearrangement uses TRBV2 and TRBJ2-3, with 10 nucleotides matching TRBD2. V shed 6 bases, J shed 0 bases, and the junction held 3 bases outside the gene matches. The CDR3 sequence is 15 residues long. Germline V gives CDR1 SNHLY, CDR2 FYNNEI. CDR3 DNA, as far as it was read: TGTGCCAGCAGCTGGACTAGCGGTAGCACAGATACG. This codes for CASSWTSGSTDT. The full CDR3 protein reads CASSWTSGSTDTQYF.

As for this clone: The read stops 3 residues short of the end of the CDR3; the missing end is completed from the germline J gene. The J gene is TRBJ1-2, the V gene TRBV10-3, with 8 nucleotides matching TRBD1. CDR1 and CDR2 (germline): ENHRY, SYGVKD. The CDR3 has 16 residues. CDR3 DNA, as far as it was read: TGTGCCATCAGTGGGTCTCCGGGACAGGCAACTATAGGA. Protein product: CAISGSPGQATIG. The full CDR3 protein is CAISGSPGQATIGYTF.

Details on this clone: The CDR3 is cut off 3 residues early in the read; its end comes from the germline J gene. The chain uses TRBV20-1 and TRBJ1-2, with D possibly matching TRBD1 (6 bases). The V gene's germline CDR1 is DFQATT and CDR2 SNEGSKA (reference sequence). The CDR3 is 13 amino acids. The CDR3: CSARASGARGYTF. CDR3 DNA (partial): TGCAGTGCTAGAGCATCAGGGGCTAGGGGC.

In regard to this clone: The CDR3 is cut off 3 residues early in the read; its end comes from the germline J gene. This chain connects TRBV20-1 to TRBJ2-1; 9 nucleotides match TRBD1. J was trimmed by 9 bases and V by 5 bases; bases with no gene match: 5. Germline V gene lookup returns CDR1 DFQATT and CDR2 SNEGSKA (reference sequence). The CDR3 length is 12 residues. CDR3 DNA (partial): TGCAGTGCTGGAACAGGGGGCGGTGAG. Translation gives CSAGTGGGE. The CDR3 in its entirety is CSAGTGGGEQFF.

Remarks on this clone: The read comes to an end 3 residues before the CDR3 does, leaving the germline J gene to fill in the end. V gene TRBV5-6 combines with J gene TRBJ1-2, with D possibly matching TRBD1 (6 bases). The CDR3 extends over 14 amino acids. V was shortened by 0 bases and J by 2 bases, with 8 bases between the two germline ends. CDR1 SGHDT and CDR2 YYEEEE come from the germline V gene. The covered CDR3 bases are TGTGCCAGCAGCTTGGGACAGGTCAACTATGGC. Translated: CASSLGQVNYG. The CDR3 as a whole reads CASSLGQVNYGYTF.

About this clone itself: The CDR3 end falls 3 residues outside the read, so it is completed with the germline J gene. The chain is built from TRBV4-2 and TRBJ2-2, with TRBD2 matching 9 bases. The CDR3 is made up of 16 amino acids. Germline V gives CDR1 LGHNA, CDR2 YNFKEQ. The J segment lost 7 bases and the V segment lost 0 bases, leaving 6 bases of the junction unmatched. CDR3 sequence reads: CASSQEGSSGGGELFF. The CDR3 bases that were read are TGTGCCAGCAGCCAAGAGGGGAGTAGCGGGGGCGGGGAG.

Concerning this clone: The read ends 3 residues early relative to the CDR3; the germline J gene fills the gap. This chain links TRBV4-1 with TRBJ2-3; weak D call: TRBD1 (6 bases). The V and J ends lost 1 base and 0 bases respectively, with 8 bases between them. From germline, CDR1 is MGHRA and CDR2 YSYEKL. This CDR3 spans 15 amino acids. The CDR3 bases that were read are TGCGCCAGCAGCCAAGTGACAGGAAGCACAGATACG. Protein sequence: CASSQVTGSTDT. The CDR3 reads in full as CASSQVTGSTDTQYF.

As for this clone: The read ends 3 residues early relative to the CDR3; the germline J gene fills the gap. The V gene is TRBV11-2, the J gene TRBJ1-4; 8 nucleotides align to TRBD1. This CDR3 is 15 amino acids long. Trimming took 5 bases from V and 7 from J; bases not matched to a gene: 9. Germline lookup yields CDR1 SGHAT and CDR2 FQNNGV. This CDR3 is CASSQSQGGSEKLFF. The sequenced CDR3 bases are TGTGCCAGCAGCCAATCACAGGGGGGATCTGAAAAA.